This TCR beta chain was recovered during a study of T cell responses to AZD1222 COVID-19 vaccine (dated by TCRdb to the early 2020s). Concerning the study at large: A total of just over 230 trial participants underwent TCR sequencing, of whom roughly 210 received two doses of AZD1222 and about 26 received two doses of the MenACWY control vaccine. Enrollment into the trials was organized by age into subgroups of 18-55, 56-69 and 70-plus years, and those subgroups contained roughly 160, 29 and 62 TCR-sequenced participants, respectively.

The label giving this sample's time point can be read as: about 28 days (+/-7) after the second vaccine dose. The sample's treatment or condition label is to be understood as: meningococcal conjugate vaccine given as trial control. Samples from vaccinated people were obtained from the UK trials COV001 and COV002, which included a single-blind randomized controlled phase 2/3 trial of AZD1222 (ChAdOx1 nCoV-19) in healthy adults. Trial participant PBMC samples were collected at day 0 and day 28 after the second dose for TCRbeta chain sequencing. The sample holds one count of this clone. Its specific antigen is unknown. Nothing much larger sits one base from this clone, and base qualities are not available. The CDR3 regions of human TCRbeta chains were subjected to immunosequencing. Concerning the study's data processing: TCRs in the repertoires were matched against a reference library of SARS-CoV-2-specific TCRs that had been generated with the MIRA antigen-specificity platform. Breadth was defined as the fraction of unique TCRs that were SARS-CoV-2-associated. Depth was defined as the fraction of total T cells that were SARS-CoV-2-associated. Using the MIRA data, every spike-specific TCR was mapped to the spike region that the TCR reacted to and assigned to either a CD4 or a CD8 class. Log10-transformed breadth and depth values were compared by one-way ANOVA with Sidak's multiple comparisons tests. This is the immuneACCESS table as TCRdb keeps it, with only in-frame sequences that have V and J called. A part of the clones is gone; compared with another copy, unresolved V genes explain less than half, and the rest is unexplained. V and J calls and clone size are those listed in that table; D and trimming were worked out from the DNA. This sample lists fewer than 85,000 clones; about 88% were detected once. The biggest ten clones account for around 4.4% of the sample.

Overall results and qualifications from the work: CD4 TCRs associated with the vaccine covered the entire spike protein, and the dominant responses were in regions 160-218 and 743-854. Reportedly, close to half of the unique spike-specific TCRs recognized epitopes lying outside the regions that are mutated in the B.1.351 and B.1.1.7 variants. Participants were mostly white British and included more females than males, and it was suggested by the authors that clonal diversity may have been underestimated. Because no samples from the day 14 peak response were available, repertoires could be characterized only after the peak T cell response. A significant rise in spike-specific TCR breadth and depth was observed after two AZD1222 doses relative to day 0 and relative to MenACWY recipients. In the small 56-69-year group, the increase in depth fell short of significance, most likely because of low power. Conclusions about previously exposed vaccinees were limited because only a handful of AZD1222 recipients were SARS-CoV-2 seropositive at baseline.

The CDR1 and CDR2 encoded by the germline V gene are KGHDR and SFDVKD. V was cut back by 4 bases and J by 0 bases, leaving a gap of 18 bases between them. The CDR3 runs 18 amino acids, cysteine and phenylalanine included. Of all the DNA, just the CDR3 is kept, 54 bases in frame from base 1. This clonotype was obtained from an adult who received the MenACWY meningococcal vaccine as a control. This sample comprised peripheral blood, obtained 28 days after the second dose of the MenACWY control vaccine. The rearrangement joined TRBV24-1 to TRBJ1-5; a tentative D call is TRBD1 (6 bases match). The DNA reads TGTGCCACCAGTGACTCGAACACAGGGAGCGCTAGCAATCAGCCCCAGCATTTT. This yields the protein CATSDSNTGSASNQPQHF.